This T cell receptor (beta chain) was sequenced for a study of blood T cells in healthy people across ages. Whole-study findings and limits: Donor CMV status, an unknown factor, possibly confounded changes in expanded clonotypes.

The second PCR ran about 7 to 12 cycles with a sample-barcoded 5' primer and J-beta primers. MiXCR, run by TCRdb on the 5' RACE reads, gives a single entry per CDR3 protein. The table shows 1,300,000 or so distinct CDR3 sequences, with around 59% occurring only once. This CDR3 comprises 15 residues. V was pared by 5 bases and J by 2 bases, with 8 bases of the junction left unmatched. Germline loops: CDR1 MGHDK, CDR2 SYGVNS. There are a few counts of this clonotype. Antigen specificity is unknown. The TCR comes from a man aged 18-30 years in good health. The sample comprised blood. The rearrangement uses TRBV25-1 and TRBJ2-7; 8 nucleotides align to TRBD1. CDR3 sequence (DNA): TGTGCCAGCAGTTCTTACCGGACAGGGACCTACGAGCAGTACTTC. It is translated as CASSSYRTGTYEQYF.